This T cell receptor (beta chain) was sequenced during a study of CD8+ T cells in alopecia areata. The wider study: Among treated patients, oral tofacitinib was administered at 5 to 10 mg twice daily.

Germline loops: CDR1 LGHNT, CDR2 FRNRAP. The CDR3 totals 14 residues. The trim removed 6 bases at V and 6 bases at J, leaving 7 bases unmatched. As the sequencing template, cDNA was produced by extracting RNA and reverse transcribing it. Produced via immunoSEQ multiplex PCR; TCRdb's table is partial and in-frame only. The data hold under 75,000 clones, with approximately 46% observed a single time. This clone turned up a few times. Sorted out of PBMCs were CD4+ T cells and CD8+ T cells. The chain recombines TRBV12-5 with TRBJ2-2; 7 bases match TRBD2. Material: CD8+ T cells sorted from blood, obtained at week 0. This sequence was found in a human donor with alopecia areata. This chain's CDR3 is CASGLAATSGELFF. The CDR3 DNA reads as TGTGCTAGTGGCCTAGCGGCTACGTCCGGGGAGCTGTTTTTT.